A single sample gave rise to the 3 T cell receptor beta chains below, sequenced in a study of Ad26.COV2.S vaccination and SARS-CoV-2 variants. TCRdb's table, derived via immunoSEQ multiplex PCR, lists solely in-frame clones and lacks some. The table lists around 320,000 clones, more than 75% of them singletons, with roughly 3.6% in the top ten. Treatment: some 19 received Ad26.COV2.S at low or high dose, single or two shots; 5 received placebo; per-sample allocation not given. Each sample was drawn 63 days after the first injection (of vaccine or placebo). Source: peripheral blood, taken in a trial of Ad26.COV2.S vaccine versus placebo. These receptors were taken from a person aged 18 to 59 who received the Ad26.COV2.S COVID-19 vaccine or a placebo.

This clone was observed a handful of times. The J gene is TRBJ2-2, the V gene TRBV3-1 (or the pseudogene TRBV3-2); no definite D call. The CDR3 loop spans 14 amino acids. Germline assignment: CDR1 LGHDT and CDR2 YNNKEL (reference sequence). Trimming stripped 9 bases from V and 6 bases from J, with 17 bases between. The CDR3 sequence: CASGTRTRPGELFF. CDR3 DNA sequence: TGTGCCAGTGGTACGAGGACGCGCCCCGGGGAGCTGTTTTTT.

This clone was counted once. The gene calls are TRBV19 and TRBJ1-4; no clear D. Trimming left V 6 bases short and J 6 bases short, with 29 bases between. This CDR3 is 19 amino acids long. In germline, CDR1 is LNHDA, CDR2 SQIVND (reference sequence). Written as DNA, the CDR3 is TGTGCCAGTAGCCCTCACCCGCGCCGGAGGGAGCCCAGCGATGAAAAACTGTTTTTT. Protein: CASSPHPRRREPSDEKLFF.

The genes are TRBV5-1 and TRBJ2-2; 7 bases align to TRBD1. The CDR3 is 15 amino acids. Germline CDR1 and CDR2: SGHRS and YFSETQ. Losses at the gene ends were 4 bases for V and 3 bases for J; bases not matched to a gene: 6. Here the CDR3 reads CASSPEGAYTGELFF. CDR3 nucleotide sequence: TGCGCCAGCAGCCCTGAGGGGGCTTACACCGGGGAGCTGTTTTTT.